This is a list of T cell receptor beta chains from one sample in a study of T-cell reconstitution after alpha-beta-depleted transplantation in children. One entry per CDR3 protein, called by TCRdb with MiXCR from the PCR reads. This table holds about 72,000 distinct CDR3 sequences, around 6.6% found once. Sequenced here: PBMCs from the stem cell graft donor, sampled from the stem cell graft. These TCRs come from a human donor who donated a stem cell graft to a child with acute lymphoblastic leukemia. Each CDR3 is given with its conserved first and last residue. The D gene is left open where the match is weak. Clone size appears in some rows only: once, few, many, or a class for an expanded clone.

J: TRBJ1-6
V: TRBV6-1
D: .
size: many
CDR3: CASRTDRTLGSPLHF
DNA: TGTGCCAGCAGAACGGACAGAACCCTTGGTTCACCCCTCCACTTT

J: TRBJ2-1
V: TRBV12-3/TRBV12-4
D: .
size: .
CDR3: CASSSHRALYNEQFF
DNA: TGTGCCAGCAGTTCCCACCGGGCGCTCTACAATGAGCAGTTCTTC

J: TRBJ2-1
V: TRBV3-1
D: TRBD2
size: many
CDR3: CASSQDLAGGLDNEQFF
DNA: TGTGCCAGCAGCCAAGATCTGGCGGGGGGGCTAGACAATGAGCAGTTCTTC

J: TRBJ1-3
V: TRBV12-3/TRBV12-4
D: .
size: many
CDR3: CASRLGYSGNTIYF
DNA: TGTGCCAGTAGACTTGGGTACTCTGGAAACACCATATATTTT

J: TRBJ1-5
V: TRBV10-3
D: TRBD1
size: .
CDR3: CAISGDRGNQPQHF
DNA: TGTGCCATCAGTGGCGACAGGGGCAACCAGCCCCAGCATTTT

J: TRBJ2-7
V: TRBV21-1
D: .
size: many
CDR3: CASSTQRHSSGLFSYEQYF
DNA: TGTGCCAGCAGCACCCAGCGGCATTCTAGCGGGCTGTTCTCCTACGAGCAGTACTTC

J: TRBJ1-2
V: TRBV20-1
D: .
size: few
CDR3: CSASNWPQAGYTF
DNA: TGCAGTGCTAGTAATTGGCCACAAGCTGGCTACACCTTC

J: TRBJ1-5
V: TRBV6-2/TRBV6-3
D: .
size: many
CDR3: CASSLAGVDNQPQHF
DNA: TGTGCCAGCAGTTTGGCAGGGGTCGACAATCAGCCCCAGCATTTT

J: TRBJ2-5
V: TRBV27
D: TRBD2
size: many
CDR3: CASSPMGGQETQYF
DNA: TGTGCCAGCAGTCCGATGGGGGGGCAAGAGACCCAGTACTTC

J: TRBJ2-5
V: TRBV29-1
D: TRBD2
size: many
CDR3: CSVERSSGQETQYF
DNA: TGCAGCGTTGAAAGGTCTAGCGGGCAAGAGACCCAGTACTTC

J: TRBJ2-7
V: TRBV7-8
D: .
size: many
CDR3: CASSSLWGSGEQYF
DNA: TGTGCCAGCAGCTCCTTATGGGGTTCTGGCGAGCAGTACTTC

J: TRBJ2-4
V: TRBV29-1
D: .
size: many
CDR3: CSVEGGPPAKNIQYF
DNA: TGCAGCGTTGAAGGAGGACCGCCAGCCAAAAACATTCAGTACTTC

J: TRBJ2-7
V: TRBV5-1
D: TRBD2
size: many
CDR3: CASSVELAGSYEQYF
DNA: TGCGCCAGCAGCGTCGAACTAGCGGGGAGCTACGAGCAGTACTTC

J: TRBJ2-7
V: TRBV20-1
D: .
size: few
CDR3: CSARDEGSEQYF
DNA: TGCAGTGCTAGAGATGAGGGTTCCGAGCAGTACTTC

J: TRBJ2-5
V: TRBV7-2
D: .
size: few
CDR3: CASSFNPRQETQYF
DNA: TGTGCCAGCAGCTTCAATCCTCGGCAAGAGACCCAGTACTTC

J: TRBJ2-2
V: TRBV4-1
D: TRBD2
size: few
CDR3: CASSQDRGRSGRTGELFF
DNA: TGCGCCAGCAGCCAAGACCGGGGGCGCAGCGGGAGAACCGGGGAGCTGTTTTTT

J: TRBJ1-5
V: TRBV7-2
D: .
size: .
CDR3: CASSLGQTNQPQHF
DNA: TGTGCCAGCAGCTTAGGACAGACAAATCAGCCCCAGCATTTT

J: TRBJ2-2
V: TRBV2
D: .
size: many
CDR3: CASSAETGELFF
DNA: TGTGCCAGCAGCGCAGAGACCGGGGAGCTGTTTTTT